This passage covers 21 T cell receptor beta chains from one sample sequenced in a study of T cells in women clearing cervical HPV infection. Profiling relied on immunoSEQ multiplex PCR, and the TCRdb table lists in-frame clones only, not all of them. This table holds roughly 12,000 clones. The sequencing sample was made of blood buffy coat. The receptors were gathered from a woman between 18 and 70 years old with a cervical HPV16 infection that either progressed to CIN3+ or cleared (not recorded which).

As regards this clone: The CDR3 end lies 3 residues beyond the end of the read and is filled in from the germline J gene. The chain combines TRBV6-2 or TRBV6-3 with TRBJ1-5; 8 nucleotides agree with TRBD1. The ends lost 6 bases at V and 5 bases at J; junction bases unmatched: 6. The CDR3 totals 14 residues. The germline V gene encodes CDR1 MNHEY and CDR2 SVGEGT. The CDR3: CASRRQGTDQPQHF. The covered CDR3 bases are TGTGCCAGCAGACGACAGGGGACGGATCAGCCC.

CDR3 amino acids: CASSYLQRYQETQYF. Incomplete CDR3 DNA: TGTGCCAGCAGTTATTTGCAGCGGTACCAAGAGACG. The chain combines TRBV6-2 or TRBV6-3 with TRBJ2-3, with D perhaps matching TRBD2 (5 bases). From the germline J gene comes the end of the CDR3, since the read stops 3 residues before it. The CDR3 spans 15 residues. Germline CDR1 reads MNHEY; CDR2 reads SVGEGT.

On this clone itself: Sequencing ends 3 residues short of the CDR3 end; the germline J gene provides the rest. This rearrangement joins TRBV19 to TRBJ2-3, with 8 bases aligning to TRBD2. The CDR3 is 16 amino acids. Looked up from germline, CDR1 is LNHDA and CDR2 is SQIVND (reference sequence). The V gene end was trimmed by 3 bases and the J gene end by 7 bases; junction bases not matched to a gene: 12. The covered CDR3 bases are TGTGCCAGTAGTATCGGTTCCGGGGGGGGCCTATATACG. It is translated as CASSIGSGGGLYT. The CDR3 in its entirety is CASSIGSGGGLYTQYF.

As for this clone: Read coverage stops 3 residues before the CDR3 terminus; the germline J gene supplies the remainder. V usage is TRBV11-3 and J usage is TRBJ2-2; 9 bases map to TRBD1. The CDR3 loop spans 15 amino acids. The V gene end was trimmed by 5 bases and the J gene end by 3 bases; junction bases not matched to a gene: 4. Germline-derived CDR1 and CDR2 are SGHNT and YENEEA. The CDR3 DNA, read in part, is TGTGCCAGCAGCCTACAGGGGGCGGACACCGGGGAG. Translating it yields CASSLQGADTGE. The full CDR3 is CASSLQGADTGELFF.

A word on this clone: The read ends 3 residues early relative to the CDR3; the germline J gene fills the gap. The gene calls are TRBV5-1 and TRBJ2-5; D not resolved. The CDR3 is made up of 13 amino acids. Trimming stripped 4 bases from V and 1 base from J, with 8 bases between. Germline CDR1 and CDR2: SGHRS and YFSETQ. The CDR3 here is CASSPLPQETQYF. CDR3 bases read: TGCGCCAGCAGCCCTCTCCCCCAAGAGACC.

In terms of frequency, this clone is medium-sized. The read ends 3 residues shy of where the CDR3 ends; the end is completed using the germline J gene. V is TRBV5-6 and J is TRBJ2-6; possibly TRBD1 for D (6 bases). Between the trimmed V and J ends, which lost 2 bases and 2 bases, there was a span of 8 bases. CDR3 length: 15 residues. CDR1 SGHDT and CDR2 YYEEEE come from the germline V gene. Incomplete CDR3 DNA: TGTGCCAGCAGCTTAGAGGGGGCTGGGGCCAACGTC. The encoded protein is CASSLEGAGANV. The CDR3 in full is CASSLEGAGANVLTF.

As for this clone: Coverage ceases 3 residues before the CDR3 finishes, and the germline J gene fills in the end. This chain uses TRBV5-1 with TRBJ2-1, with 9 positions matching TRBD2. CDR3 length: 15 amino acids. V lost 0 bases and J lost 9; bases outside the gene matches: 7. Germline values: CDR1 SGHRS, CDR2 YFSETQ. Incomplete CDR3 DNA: TGCGCCAGCAGCTTGGCCGGTAGCGGGGGTCTTGAG. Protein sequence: CASSLAGSGGLE. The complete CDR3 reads CASSLAGSGGLEQFF. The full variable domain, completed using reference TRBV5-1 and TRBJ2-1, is KAGVTQTPRYLIKTRGQQVTLSCSPISGHRSVSWYQQTPGQGLQFLFEYFSETQRNKGNFPGRFSGRQFSNSRSEMNVSTLELGDSALYLCASSLAGSGGLEQFFGPGTRLTVL.

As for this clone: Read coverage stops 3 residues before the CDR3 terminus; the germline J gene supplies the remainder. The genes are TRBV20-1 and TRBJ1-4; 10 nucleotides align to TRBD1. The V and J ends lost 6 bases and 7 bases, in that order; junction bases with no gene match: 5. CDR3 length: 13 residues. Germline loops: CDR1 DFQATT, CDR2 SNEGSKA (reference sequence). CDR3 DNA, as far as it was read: TGCAGTGCCCCGGGACAGGGGCGTGAAAAA. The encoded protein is CSAPGQGREK. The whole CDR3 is CSAPGQGREKLFF.

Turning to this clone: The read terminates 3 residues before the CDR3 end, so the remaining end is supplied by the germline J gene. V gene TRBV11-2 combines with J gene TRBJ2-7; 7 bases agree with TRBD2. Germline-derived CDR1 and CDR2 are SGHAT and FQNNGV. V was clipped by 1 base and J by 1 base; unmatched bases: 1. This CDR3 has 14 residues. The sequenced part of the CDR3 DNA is TGTGCCAGCAGCTTAGGGGGGGGGTCCTACGAG. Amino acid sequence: CASSLGGGSYE. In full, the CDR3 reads CASSLGGGSYEQYF.

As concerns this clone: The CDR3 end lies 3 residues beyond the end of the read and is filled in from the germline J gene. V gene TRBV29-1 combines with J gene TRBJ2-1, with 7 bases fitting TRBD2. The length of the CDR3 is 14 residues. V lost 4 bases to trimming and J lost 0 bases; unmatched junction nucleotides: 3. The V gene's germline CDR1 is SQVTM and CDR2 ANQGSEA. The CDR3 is CSVGGGSSYNEQFF. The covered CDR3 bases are TGCAGCGTTGGCGGGGGAAGCTCCTACAATGAG.

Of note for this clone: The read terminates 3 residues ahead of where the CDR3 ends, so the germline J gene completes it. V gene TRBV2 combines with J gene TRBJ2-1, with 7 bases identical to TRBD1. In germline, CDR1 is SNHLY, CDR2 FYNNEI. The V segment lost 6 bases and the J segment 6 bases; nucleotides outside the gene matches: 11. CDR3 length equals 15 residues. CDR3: CASRRDSLAVNEQFF. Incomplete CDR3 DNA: TGTGCCAGCAGAAGGGACAGCCTAGCTGTCAATGAG.

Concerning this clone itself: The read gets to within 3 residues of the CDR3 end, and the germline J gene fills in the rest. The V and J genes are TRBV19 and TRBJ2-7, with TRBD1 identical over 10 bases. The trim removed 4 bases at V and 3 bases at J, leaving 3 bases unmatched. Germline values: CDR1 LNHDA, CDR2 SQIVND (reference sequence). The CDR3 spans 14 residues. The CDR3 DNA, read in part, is TGTGCCAGTAGTAGGACAGGGGGACTCTACGAG. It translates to CASSRTGGLYE. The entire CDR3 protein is CASSRTGGLYEQYF. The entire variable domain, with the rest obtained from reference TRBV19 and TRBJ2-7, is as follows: DGGITQSPKYLFRKEGQNVTLSCEQNLNHDAMYWYRQDPGQGLRLIYYSQIVNDFQKGDIAEGYSVSREKKESFPLTVTSAQKNPTAFYLCASSRTGGLYEQYFGPGTRLTVT.

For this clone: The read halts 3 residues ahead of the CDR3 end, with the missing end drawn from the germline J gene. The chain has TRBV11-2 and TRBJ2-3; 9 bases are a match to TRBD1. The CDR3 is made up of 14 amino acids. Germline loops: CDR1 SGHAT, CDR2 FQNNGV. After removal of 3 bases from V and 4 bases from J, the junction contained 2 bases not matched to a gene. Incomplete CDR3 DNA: TGTGCCAGCAGCTTGGACAGGGGCCCAGATACG. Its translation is CASSLDRGPDT. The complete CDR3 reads CASSLDRGPDTQYF.

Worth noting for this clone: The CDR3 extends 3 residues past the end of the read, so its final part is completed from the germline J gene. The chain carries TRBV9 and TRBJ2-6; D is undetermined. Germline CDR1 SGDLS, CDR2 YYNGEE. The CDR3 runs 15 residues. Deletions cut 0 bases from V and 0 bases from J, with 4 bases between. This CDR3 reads CASSVVLSGANVLTF. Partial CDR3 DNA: TGTGCCAGCAGCGTAGTTCTCTCTGGGGCCAACGTC. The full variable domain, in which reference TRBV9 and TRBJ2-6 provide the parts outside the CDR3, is DSGVTQTPKHLITATGQRVTLRCSPRSGDLSVYWYQQSLDQGLQFLIQYYNGEERAKGNILERFSAQQFPDLHSELNLSSLELGDSALYFCASSVVLSGANVLTFGAGSRLTVL.

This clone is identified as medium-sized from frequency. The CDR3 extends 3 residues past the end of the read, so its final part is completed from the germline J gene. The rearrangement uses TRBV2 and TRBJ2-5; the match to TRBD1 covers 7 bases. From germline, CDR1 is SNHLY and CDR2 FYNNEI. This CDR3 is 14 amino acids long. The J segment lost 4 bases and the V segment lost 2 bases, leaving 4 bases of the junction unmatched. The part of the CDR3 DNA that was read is TGTGCCAGCAGTGAATTCTCAGGGGGAGAGACC. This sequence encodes CASSEFSGGET. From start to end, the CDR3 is CASSEFSGGETQYF.

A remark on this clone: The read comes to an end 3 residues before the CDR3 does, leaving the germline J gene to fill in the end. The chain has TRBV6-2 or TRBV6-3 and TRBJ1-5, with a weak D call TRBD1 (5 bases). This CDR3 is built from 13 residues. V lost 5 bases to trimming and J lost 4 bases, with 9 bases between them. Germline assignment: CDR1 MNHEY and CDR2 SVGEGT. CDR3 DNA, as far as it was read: TGTGCCAGCAGTAATGGGGGGAATCAGCCC. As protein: CASSNGGNQP. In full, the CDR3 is CASSNGGNQPQHF.

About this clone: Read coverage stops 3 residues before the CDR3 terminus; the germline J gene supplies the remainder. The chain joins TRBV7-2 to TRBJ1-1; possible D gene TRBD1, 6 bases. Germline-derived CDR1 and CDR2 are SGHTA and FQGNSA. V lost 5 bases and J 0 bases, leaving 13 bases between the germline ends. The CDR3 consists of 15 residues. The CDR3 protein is CASSPRQGLNTEAFF. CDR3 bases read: TGTGCCAGCAGCCCCAGGCAGGGGCTGAACACTGAA.

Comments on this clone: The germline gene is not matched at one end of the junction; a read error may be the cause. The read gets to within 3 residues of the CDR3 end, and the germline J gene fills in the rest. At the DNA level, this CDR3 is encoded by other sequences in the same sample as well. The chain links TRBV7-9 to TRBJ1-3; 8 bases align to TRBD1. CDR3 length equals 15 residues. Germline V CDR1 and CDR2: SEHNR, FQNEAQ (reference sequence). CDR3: CASSPDRASGNTIYF. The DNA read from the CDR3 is TGTGCCAGCAGCCCGGACAGGGCCTCTGGAAACACA.

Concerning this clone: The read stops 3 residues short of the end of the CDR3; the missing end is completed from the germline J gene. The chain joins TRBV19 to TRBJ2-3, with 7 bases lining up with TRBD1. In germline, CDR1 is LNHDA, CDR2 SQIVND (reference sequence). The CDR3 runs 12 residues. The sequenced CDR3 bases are TGTGCCAGTGGGTGGACAGGTCAGACG. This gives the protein CASGWTGQT. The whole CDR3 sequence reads CASGWTGQTQYF.

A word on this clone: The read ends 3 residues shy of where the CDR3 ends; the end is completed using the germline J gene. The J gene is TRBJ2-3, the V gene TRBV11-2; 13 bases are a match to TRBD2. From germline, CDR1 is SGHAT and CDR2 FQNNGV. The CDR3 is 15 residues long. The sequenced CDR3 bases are TGTGCCAGCAGCTCCGGGACTAGCGGGGTGGAGACG. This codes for CASSSGTSGVET. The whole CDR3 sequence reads CASSSGTSGVETQYF.

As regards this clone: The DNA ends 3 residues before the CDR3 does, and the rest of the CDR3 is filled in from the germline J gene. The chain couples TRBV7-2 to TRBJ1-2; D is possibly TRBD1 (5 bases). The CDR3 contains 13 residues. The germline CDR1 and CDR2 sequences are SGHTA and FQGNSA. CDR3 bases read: TGTGCCAGCAGCTTAGAAGGGGTTCGAGGC. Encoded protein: CASSLEGVRG. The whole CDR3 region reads CASSLEGVRGYTF.